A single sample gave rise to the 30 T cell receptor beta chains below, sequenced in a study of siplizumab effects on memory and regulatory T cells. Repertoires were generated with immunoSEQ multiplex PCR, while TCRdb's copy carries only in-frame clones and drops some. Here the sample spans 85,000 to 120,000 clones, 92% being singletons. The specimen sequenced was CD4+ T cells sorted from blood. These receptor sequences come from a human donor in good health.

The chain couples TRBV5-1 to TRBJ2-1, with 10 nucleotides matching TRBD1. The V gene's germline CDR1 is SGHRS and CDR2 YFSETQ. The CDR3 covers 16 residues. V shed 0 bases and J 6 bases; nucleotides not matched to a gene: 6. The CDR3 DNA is TGCGCCAGCAGCTTGGTGGGGACAGGGGTATTCAATGAGCAGTTCTTC. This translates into CASSLVGTGVFNEQFF.

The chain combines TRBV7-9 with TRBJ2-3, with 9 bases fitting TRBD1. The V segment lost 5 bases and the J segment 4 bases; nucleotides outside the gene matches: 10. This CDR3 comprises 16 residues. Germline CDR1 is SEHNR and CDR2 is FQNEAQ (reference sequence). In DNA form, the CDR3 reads TGTGCCAGCAGCCGGCGGGACAGGGCTATGTCAGATACGCAGTATTTT. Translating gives CASSRRDRAMSDTQYF.

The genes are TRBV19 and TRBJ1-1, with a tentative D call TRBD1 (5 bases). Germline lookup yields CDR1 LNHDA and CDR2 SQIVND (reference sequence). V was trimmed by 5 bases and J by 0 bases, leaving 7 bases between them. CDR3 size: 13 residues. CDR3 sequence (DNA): TGTGCCAGTAGTGACAGATTGAACACTGAAGCTTTCTTT. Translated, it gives CASSDRLNTEAFF.

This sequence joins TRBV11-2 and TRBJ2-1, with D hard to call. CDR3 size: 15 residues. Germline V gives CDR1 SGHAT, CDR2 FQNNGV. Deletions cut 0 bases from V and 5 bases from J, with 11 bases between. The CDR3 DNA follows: TGTGCCAGCAGCTTAGATCAGGTGACAAACAATGAGCAGTTCTTC. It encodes CASSLDQVTNNEQFF.

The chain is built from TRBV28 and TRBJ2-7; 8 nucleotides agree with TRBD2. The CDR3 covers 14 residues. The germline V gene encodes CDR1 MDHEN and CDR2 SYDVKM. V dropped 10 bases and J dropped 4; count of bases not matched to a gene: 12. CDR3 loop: CATQSGGSRYEQYF. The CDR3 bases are TGTGCCACCCAGTCGGGGGGGAGTCGGTACGAGCAGTACTTC.

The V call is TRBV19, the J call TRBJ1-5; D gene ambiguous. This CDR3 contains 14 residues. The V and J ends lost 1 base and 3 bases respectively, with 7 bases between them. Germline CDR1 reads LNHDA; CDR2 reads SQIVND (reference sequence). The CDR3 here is CASSIVQPNQPQHF. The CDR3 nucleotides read TGTGCCAGTAGTATAGTCCAGCCCAATCAGCCCCAGCATTTT.

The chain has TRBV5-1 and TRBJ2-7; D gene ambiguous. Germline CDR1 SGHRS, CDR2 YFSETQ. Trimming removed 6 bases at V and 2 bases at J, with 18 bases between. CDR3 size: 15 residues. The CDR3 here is CASNPKGGQTYEQYF. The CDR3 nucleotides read TGCGCCAGCAACCCAAAAGGCGGTCAGACCTACGAGCAGTACTTC. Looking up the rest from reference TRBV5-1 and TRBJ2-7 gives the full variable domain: KAGVTQTPRYLIKTRGQQVTLSCSPISGHRSVSWYQQTPGQGLQFLFEYFSETQRNKGNFPGRFSGRQFSNSRSEMNVSTLELGDSALYLCASNPKGGQTYEQYFGPGTRLTVT.

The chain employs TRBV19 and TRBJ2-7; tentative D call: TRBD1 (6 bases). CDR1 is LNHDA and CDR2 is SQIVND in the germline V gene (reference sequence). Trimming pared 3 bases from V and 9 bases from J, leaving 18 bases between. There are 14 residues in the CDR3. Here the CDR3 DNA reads TGTGCCAGTAGTATTTCTAACACAGGGTTAGCGCAGTACTTC. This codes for CASSISNTGLAQYF.

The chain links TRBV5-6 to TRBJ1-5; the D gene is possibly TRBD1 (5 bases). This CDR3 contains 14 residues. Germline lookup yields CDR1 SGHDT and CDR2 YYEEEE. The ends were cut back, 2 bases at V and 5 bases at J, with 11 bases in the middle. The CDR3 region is CASSFRGRDQPQHF. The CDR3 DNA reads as TGTGCCAGCAGCTTCCGGGGACGCGATCAGCCCCAGCATTTT.

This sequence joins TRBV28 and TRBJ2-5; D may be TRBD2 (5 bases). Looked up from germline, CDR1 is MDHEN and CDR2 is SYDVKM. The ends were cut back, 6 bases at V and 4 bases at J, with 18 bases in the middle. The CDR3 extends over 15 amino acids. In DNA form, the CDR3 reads TGTGCCAGCAGCCCCTTGAGGGTCGGGCGAGAGACCCAGTACTTC. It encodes CASSPLRVGRETQYF.

The CDR3, as DNA: TGTGCCAGCAGCTTAGCGGGAGGGCCGGGCACCGGGGAGCTGTTTTTT. Residues: CASSLAGGPGTGELFF. The chain couples TRBV7-3 to TRBJ2-2; 9 bases line up with TRBD2. CDR1 and CDR2 from the germline V gene are SGHTA and FQGTGA. CDR3 length equals 16 residues. V gave up 2 bases and J gave up 4 bases; unmatched junction bases: 5.

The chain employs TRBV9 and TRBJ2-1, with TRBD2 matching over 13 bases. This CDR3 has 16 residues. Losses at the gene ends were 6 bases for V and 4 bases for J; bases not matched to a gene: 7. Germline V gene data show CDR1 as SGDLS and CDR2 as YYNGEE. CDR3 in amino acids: CASTRTSGGPYNEQFF. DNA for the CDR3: TGTGCCAGCACCCGGACTAGCGGGGGCCCTTACAATGAGCAGTTCTTC.

CDR3 sequence reads: CASSQELPGLAGTTQETQYF. The CDR3 nucleotides are TGTGCCAGCAGCCAAGAGCTCCCGGGACTAGCGGGAACCACTCAAGAGACCCAGTACTTC. The chain joins TRBV14 to TRBJ2-5; 13 nucleotides agree with TRBD2. Losses at the gene ends were 0 bases for V and 2 bases for J; bases not matched to a gene: 12. Germline V gene sequence: CDR1 SGHDN, CDR2 FVKESK. The CDR3 has 20 residues.

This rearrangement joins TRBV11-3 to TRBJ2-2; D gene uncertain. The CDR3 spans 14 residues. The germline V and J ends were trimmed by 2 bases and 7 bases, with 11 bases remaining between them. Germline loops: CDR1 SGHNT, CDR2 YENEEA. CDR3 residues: CASSLFAENGELFF. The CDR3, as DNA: TGTGCCAGCAGCTTATTTGCAGAGAACGGGGAGCTGTTTTTT.

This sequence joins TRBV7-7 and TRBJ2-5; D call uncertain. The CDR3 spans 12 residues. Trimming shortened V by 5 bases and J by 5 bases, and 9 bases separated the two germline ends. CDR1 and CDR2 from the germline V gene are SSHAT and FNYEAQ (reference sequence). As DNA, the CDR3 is TGTGCCAGCAGCCACTCCGGGGAGACCCAGTACTTC. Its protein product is CASSHSGETQYF.

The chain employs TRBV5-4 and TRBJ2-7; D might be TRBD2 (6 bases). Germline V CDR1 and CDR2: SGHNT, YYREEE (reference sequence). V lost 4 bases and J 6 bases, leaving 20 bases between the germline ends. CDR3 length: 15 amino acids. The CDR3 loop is CASSPPLSGVTEQYF. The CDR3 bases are TGTGCCAGCAGCCCACCCCTCTCGGGGGTCACCGAGCAGTACTTC.

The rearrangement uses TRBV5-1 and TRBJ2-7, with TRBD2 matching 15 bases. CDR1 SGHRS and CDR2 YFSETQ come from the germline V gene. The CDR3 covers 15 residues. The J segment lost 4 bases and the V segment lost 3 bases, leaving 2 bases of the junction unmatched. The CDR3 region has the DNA TGCGCCAGCAGCTCCGGACTAGCGGGAGGGTACGAGCAGTACTTC. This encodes CASSSGLAGGYEQYF.

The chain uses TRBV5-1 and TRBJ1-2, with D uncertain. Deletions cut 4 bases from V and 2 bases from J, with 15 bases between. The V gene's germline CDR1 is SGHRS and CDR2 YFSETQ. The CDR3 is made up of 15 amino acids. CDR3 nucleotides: TGCGCCAGCAGCCGGGCCGCCATAGAAAACTATGGCTACACCTTC. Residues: CASSRAAIENYGYTF.

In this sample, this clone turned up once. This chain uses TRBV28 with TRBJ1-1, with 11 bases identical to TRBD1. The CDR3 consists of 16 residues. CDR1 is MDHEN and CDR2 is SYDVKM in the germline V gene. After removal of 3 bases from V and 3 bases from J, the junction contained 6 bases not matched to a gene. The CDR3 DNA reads TGTGCCAGCAGTTTCCTGGACAGGGGGCCCGACACTGAAGCTTTCTTT. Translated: CASSFLDRGPDTEAFF. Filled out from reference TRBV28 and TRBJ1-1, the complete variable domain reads DVKVTQSSRYLVKRTGEKVFLECVQDMDHENMFWYRQDPGLGLRLIYFSYDVKMKEKGDIPEGYSVSREKKERFSLILESASTNQTSMYLCASSFLDRGPDTEAFFGQGTRLTVV.

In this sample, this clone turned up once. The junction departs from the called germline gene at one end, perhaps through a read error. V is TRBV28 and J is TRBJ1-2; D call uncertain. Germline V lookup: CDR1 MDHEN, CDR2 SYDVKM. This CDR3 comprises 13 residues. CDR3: CASSLHGYRHLKF. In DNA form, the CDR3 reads TGTGCCAGCAGTTTACATGGGTACAGACATCTTAAGTTC.

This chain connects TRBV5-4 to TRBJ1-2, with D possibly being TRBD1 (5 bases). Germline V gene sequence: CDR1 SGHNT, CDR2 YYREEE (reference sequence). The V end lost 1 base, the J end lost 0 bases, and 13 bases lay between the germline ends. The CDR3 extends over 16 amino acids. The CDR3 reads CASSLQGVESNYGYTF. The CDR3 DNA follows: TGTGCCAGCAGCTTGCAGGGTGTGGAGTCTAACTATGGCTACACCTTC.

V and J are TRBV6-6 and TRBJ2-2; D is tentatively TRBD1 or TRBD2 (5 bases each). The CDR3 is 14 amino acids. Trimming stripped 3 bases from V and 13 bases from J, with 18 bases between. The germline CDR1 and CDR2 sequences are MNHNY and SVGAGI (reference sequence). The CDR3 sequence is CASSYGGRSQGLFF. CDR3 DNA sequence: TGTGCCAGCAGTTATGGGGGTCGGTCCCAAGGGCTGTTTTTT.

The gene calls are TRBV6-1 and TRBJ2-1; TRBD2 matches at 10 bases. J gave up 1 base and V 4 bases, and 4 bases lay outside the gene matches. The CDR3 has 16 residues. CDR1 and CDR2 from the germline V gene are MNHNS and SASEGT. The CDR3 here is CASSGVSGRSYNEQFF. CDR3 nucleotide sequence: TGTGCCAGCAGTGGAGTTAGCGGGAGGTCCTACAATGAGCAGTTCTTC.

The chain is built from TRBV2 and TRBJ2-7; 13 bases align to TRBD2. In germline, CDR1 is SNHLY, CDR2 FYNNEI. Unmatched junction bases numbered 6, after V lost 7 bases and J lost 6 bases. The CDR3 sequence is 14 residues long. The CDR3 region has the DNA TGTGCCAGCAATCGACTAGCGGGAGGCGGCGAGCAGTACTTC. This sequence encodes CASNRLAGGGEQYF.

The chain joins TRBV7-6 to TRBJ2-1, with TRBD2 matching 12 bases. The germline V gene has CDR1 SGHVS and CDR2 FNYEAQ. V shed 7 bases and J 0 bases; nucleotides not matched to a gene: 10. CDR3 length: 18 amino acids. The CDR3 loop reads CASTWLAGGGSSYNEQFF. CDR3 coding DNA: TGTGCCAGCACGTGGCTAGCGGGAGGGGGGAGCTCCTACAATGAGCAGTTCTTC.

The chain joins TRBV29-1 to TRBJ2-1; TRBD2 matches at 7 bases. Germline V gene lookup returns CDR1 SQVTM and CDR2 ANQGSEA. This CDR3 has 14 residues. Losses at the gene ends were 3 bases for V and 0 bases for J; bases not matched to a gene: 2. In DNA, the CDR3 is TGCAGCGTTGAGGGCGGGAGCTCCTACAATGAGCAGTTCTTC. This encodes CSVEGGSSYNEQFF.

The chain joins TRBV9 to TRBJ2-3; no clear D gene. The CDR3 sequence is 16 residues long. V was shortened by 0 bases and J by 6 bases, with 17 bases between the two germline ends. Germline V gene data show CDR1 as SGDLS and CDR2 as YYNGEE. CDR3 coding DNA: TGTGCCAGCAGCGTAGGCAGCATCGCATCCACTGATACGCAGTATTTT. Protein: CASSVGSIASTDTQYF. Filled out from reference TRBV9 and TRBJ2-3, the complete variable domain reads DSGVTQTPKHLITATGQRVTLRCSPRSGDLSVYWYQQSLDQGLQFLIQYYNGEERAKGNILERFSAQQFPDLHSELNLSSLELGDSALYFCASSVGSIASTDTQYFGPGTRLTVL.

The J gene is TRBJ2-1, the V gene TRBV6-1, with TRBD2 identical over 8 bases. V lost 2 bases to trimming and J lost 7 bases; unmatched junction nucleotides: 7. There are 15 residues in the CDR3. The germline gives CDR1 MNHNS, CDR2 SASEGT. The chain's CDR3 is CASSEWGLVPNEQFF. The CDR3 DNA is TGTGCCAGCAGTGAATGGGGACTAGTTCCAAATGAGCAGTTCTTC.

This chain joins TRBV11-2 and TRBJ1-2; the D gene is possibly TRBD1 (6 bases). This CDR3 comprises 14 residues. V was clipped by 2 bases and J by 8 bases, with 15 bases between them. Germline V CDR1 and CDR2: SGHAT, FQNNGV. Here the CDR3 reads CASSLPGAGRGYTF. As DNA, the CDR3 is TGTGCCAGCAGCTTACCGGGGGCGGGTAGAGGCTACACCTTC. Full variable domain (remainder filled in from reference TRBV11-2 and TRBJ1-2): EAGVAQSPRYKIIEKRQSVAFWCNPISGHATLYWYQQILGQGPKLLIQFQNNGVVDDSQLPKDRFSAERLKGVDSTLKIQPAKLEDSAVYLCASSLPGAGRGYTFGSGTRLTVV.

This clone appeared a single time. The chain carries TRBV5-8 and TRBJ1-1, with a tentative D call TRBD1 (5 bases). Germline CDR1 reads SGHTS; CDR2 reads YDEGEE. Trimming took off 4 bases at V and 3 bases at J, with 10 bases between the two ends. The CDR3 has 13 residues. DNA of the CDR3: TGTGCCAGCAGCCCGGTGGGGGACACTGAAGCTTTCTTT. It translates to CASSPVGDTEAFF.